Listed here are 20 T cell receptor beta chains from one sample, sequenced in a study of cytomegalovirus exposure and HLA in healthy donors. The PCR was carried out with 60 Vbeta primers and 13 Jbeta primers. Method: immunoSEQ multiplex PCR; TCRdb's copy keeps in-frame clones and lacks some. The sample holds about 160,000 clones; about 80% are singletons and the top ten take 3.7%. Sequencing was performed on PBMCs. The receptor source for this set is a young man in good health and CMV-seropositive.

The CDR3 sequence: CAWSATGGRLYEQYF. The CDR3 nucleotides are TGTGCCTGGAGCGCTACAGGGGGACGCCTCTACGAGCAGTACTTC. The V gene is TRBV30, the J gene TRBJ2-7; 8 bases are a match to TRBD1. The ends lost 3 bases at V and 3 bases at J; junction bases unmatched: 10. The germline CDR1 and CDR2 sequences are GTSNPN and SVGIG (reference sequence). The CDR3 is 15 residues long. Filled out from reference TRBV30 and TRBJ2-7, the complete variable domain reads SQTIHQWPATLVQPVGSPLSLECTVEGTSNPNLYWYRQAAGRGLQLLFYSVGIGQISSEVPQNLSASRPQDRQFILSSKKLLLSDSGFYLCAWSATGGRLYEQYFGPGTRLTVT.

This chain connects TRBV21-1 to TRBJ2-2; whether TRBD1, the table's D call, matches the DNA was not checked. TRBV21-1 is a listed pseudogene. There are 15 residues in the CDR3. This CDR3 reads CASILGQGASGELFF. CDR3 bases: TGTGCCAGCATCCTAGGACAGGGGGCGTCCGGGGAGCTGTTTTTT.

This clone appeared once. This chain links TRBV14 with TRBJ2-1, with D maybe TRBD1 (6 bases). Trimming stripped 0 bases from V and 0 bases from J, with 12 bases between. Germline V CDR1 and CDR2: SGHDN, FVKESK. The CDR3 has 17 residues. The CDR3 DNA follows: TGTGCCAGCAGCCAAGACAGGGGAACTAGCTCCTACAATGAGCAGTTCTTC. Amino acid sequence: CASSQDRGTSSYNEQFF.

The chain has TRBV10-3 and TRBJ1-1; unclear D gene. From germline, CDR1 is ENHRY and CDR2 SYGVKD. Between the trimmed V and J ends, which lost 2 bases and 1 base, there was a span of 5 bases. The CDR3 runs to 13 residues. The CDR3 here is CAISETGNTEAFF. Here the CDR3 DNA reads TGTGCCATCAGTGAGACCGGGAACACTGAAGCTTTCTTT.

The chain employs TRBV2 and TRBJ1-3; TRBD1 aligns across 10 bases. The CDR3 spans 14 residues. Germline V gives CDR1 SNHLY, CDR2 FYNNEI. With 6 bases clipped from V and 2 bases from J, the junction kept 1 base outside the gene matches. DNA for the CDR3: TGTGCCAGCAGCGGGACAGGGGCTGGAAACACCATATATTTT. Translated, it gives CASSGTGAGNTIYF.

The CDR3 coding sequence is TGTGCCAGCAGGCCGGGACTAGCGTCGAACATTCAGTACTTC. Translated, it gives CASRPGLASNIQYF. The J gene is TRBJ2-4, the V gene TRBV6-1; 10 nucleotides line up with TRBD2. Germline CDR1 MNHNS, CDR2 SASEGT. The junction had 6 bases not matched to a gene; V was cut back by 6 bases and J by 7 bases. CDR3 size: 14 residues.

This rearrangement joins TRBV5-5 to TRBJ2-7; 8 bases map to TRBD1. There are 16 residues in the CDR3. The V and J ends lost 0 bases and 2 bases, in that order; junction bases with no gene match: 7. Germline CDR1 is SGHKS and CDR2 is YYEKEE (reference sequence). For the CDR3, the DNA is TGTGCCAGCAGCTTGGATGTTGTACAGGGGGCCTACGAGCAGTACTTC. Translation gives CASSLDVVQGAYEQYF.

This clone was counted once. The CDR3 DNA sequence: TGTGCCAGCACCCTGCGACAGGGGGCTGCTGGAAACACCATATATTTT. It encodes CASTLRQGAAGNTIYF. The J gene is TRBJ1-3, the V gene TRBV2; 10 bases map to TRBD1. This CDR3 region has 16 residues. Trimming cost V 7 bases and J 2 bases; bases outside gene matches: 8. The germline V gene has CDR1 SNHLY and CDR2 FYNNEI.

V gene TRBV4-1 combines with J gene TRBJ2-4, with D tentatively TRBD1 (6 bases). Germline V gene lookup returns CDR1 MGHRA and CDR2 YSYEKL. V lost 0 bases to trimming and J lost 1 base, with 10 bases between them. This CDR3 is 16 amino acids long. The CDR3 sequence: CASSQDNRVAKNIQYF. The CDR3 region has the DNA TGCGCCAGCAGCCAAGATAACAGGGTGGCCAAAAACATTCAGTACTTC.

This sequence joins TRBV7-9 and TRBJ2-4; D might be TRBD2 (7 bases). Germline V gives CDR1 SEHNR, CDR2 FQNEAQ (reference sequence). CDR3 length equals 15 residues. Between the trimmed V and J ends, which lost 5 bases and 8 bases, there was a span of 19 bases. CDR3 nucleotide sequence: TGTGCCAGCAGCCCGACCCGGGGGGCATTGGACATTCAGTACTTC. Protein product: CASSPTRGALDIQYF.

The chain joins TRBV27 to TRBJ2-3; D not resolved. V gave up 2 bases and J gave up 2 bases, with 11 bases separating them. The germline CDR1 and CDR2 sequences are MNHEY and SMNVEV (reference sequence). This CDR3 has 15 residues. The CDR3 sequence: CASSLELVNTDTQYF. In DNA, the CDR3 is TGTGCCAGCAGTTTAGAGCTAGTTAACACAGATACGCAGTATTTT.

The chain links TRBV7-3 to TRBJ2-3; TRBD2 matches 13 bases. Germline V gives CDR1 SGHTA, CDR2 FQGTGA. The junction had 4 bases not matched to a gene; V was cut back by 2 bases and J by 5 bases. The CDR3 is 16 amino acids. The CDR3 DNA follows: TGTGCCAGCAGCTTAGGACTAGCGGGGGCAGGAGATACGCAGTATTTT. Translating it yields CASSLGLAGAGDTQYF.

This clone was detected once. This rearrangement joins TRBV7-9 to TRBJ2-6; D not certain. The CDR3 consists of 13 residues. V was trimmed by 1 base and J by 8 bases, leaving 6 bases between them. Germline V gene lookup returns CDR1 SEHNR and CDR2 FQNEAQ (reference sequence). The CDR3 spells CASSLGRTNVLTF. The CDR3 nucleotides read TGTGCCAGCAGCTTAGGGCGGACCAACGTCCTGACTTTC.

This clone was detected only a few times. This rearrangement joins TRBV5-6 to TRBJ1-4; the D gene is possibly TRBD1 (5 bases). The CDR3 has 14 amino acids. The germline V gene has CDR1 SGHDT and CDR2 YYEEEE. V was clipped by 3 bases and J by 8 bases, with 14 bases between them. The CDR3 nucleotides read TGTGCCAGCAGCTCCAGACAGAGTGGCGAAAAACTGTTTTTT. As protein: CASSSRQSGEKLFF.

The chain carries TRBV7-3 and TRBJ2-3; 8 nucleotides agree with TRBD1. The germline V gene encodes CDR1 SGHTA and CDR2 FQGTGA. J gave up 3 bases and V 4 bases, and 3 bases lay outside the gene matches. CDR3 length: 14 amino acids. CDR3 region: CASSSDRVTDTQYF. As DNA, the CDR3 is TGTGCCAGCAGCTCGGACAGGGTAACAGATACGCAGTATTTT.

The chain uses TRBV7-9 and TRBJ2-7; 10 nucleotides line up with TRBD1. CDR3 size: 15 residues. Unmatched junction bases numbered 9, after V lost 4 bases and J lost 6 bases. Germline V CDR1 and CDR2: SEHNR, FQNEAQ (reference sequence). CDR3 sequence reads: CASSYRDRGAPEQYF. Here the CDR3 DNA reads TGTGCCAGCAGCTACCGGGACAGGGGAGCCCCCGAGCAGTACTTC.

The chain is built from TRBV7-9 and TRBJ2-3, with D possibly being TRBD2 (6 bases). The CDR3 is made up of 15 amino acids. Trimming cost V 5 bases and J 2 bases, with 14 bases left between them. The germline gives CDR1 SEHNR, CDR2 FQNEAQ (reference sequence). CDR3 sequence: CASSVGRGNTDTQYF. DNA of the CDR3: TGTGCCAGCAGCGTAGGGCGGGGTAACACAGATACGCAGTATTTT.

The rearrangement links TRBV10-3 to TRBJ2-7, with D possibly TRBD1 on 6 matching bases. CDR1 ENHRY and CDR2 SYGVKD come from the germline V gene. The CDR3 runs to 15 residues. Trimming left V 3 bases short and J 1 base short, with 13 bases between. The CDR3 sequence is CAISDSGAKSYEQYF. DNA of the CDR3: TGTGCCATCAGTGATTCAGGGGCTAAGTCCTACGAGCAGTACTTC.

The gene calls are TRBV2 and TRBJ1-2; D possibly corresponds to TRBD1 (5 bases). CDR1 and CDR2 (germline): SNHLY, FYNNEI. Between the trimmed V and J ends, which lost 6 bases and 2 bases, there was a span of 13 bases. This CDR3 comprises 14 residues. This CDR3 is CASRQTDANYGYTF. The DNA of the CDR3 is TGTGCCAGCAGACAGACAGACGCAAACTATGGCTACACCTTC.

The V and J genes are TRBV19 and TRBJ2-7; D gene ambiguous. V lost 3 bases to trimming and J lost 6 bases, with 12 bases between them. The CDR3 is 13 residues long. CDR1 and CDR2 (germline): LNHDA, SQIVND (reference sequence). CDR3 DNA: TGTGCCAGTAGTATCGAGACATTAAGCGAGCAGTACTTC. It translates to CASSIETLSEQYF.